This T cell receptor (beta chain) was retrieved from a study of regulatory T cells in long-lasting Graves disease. With iRepertoire HTBI primers and Arm-PCR of CDR3 regions, TCR beta libraries were built. TCRdb fed the multiplex PCR reads into MiXCR, producing one record per CDR3 protein. The table includes 360,000 or so distinct CDR3 sequences, approximately 25% detected once. Study-level points and caveats: With persistent disease, TRBV28, TRBJ1-2 and TRBJ2-5 were the favored segments.

This clonotype came up once. Its antigen is still unknown. A much larger clonotype is one base distant, so this may be a read error. Sample time point: persistent/refractory GD, antithyroid drugs over 5 years with positive TRAb. Researchers made the TCR library from RNA that was extracted from PBMCs. With EDTA tubes as the receptacles, 7.5 to 9 milliliters of peripheral blood were drawn. The CDR3 has 16 amino acids. Germline V gene sequence: CDR1 SGHRS, CDR2 YFSETQ. This chain joins TRBV5-1 and TRBJ2-2; TRBD1 matches 9 bases. This clonotype was sampled from a woman between 35 and 50 years old with Graves disease. Sequences were derived from peripheral blood mononuclear cells (PBMCs), sampled when the disease was refractory, from a patient treated with antithyroid drugs. CDR3 sequence: CASSLLGTGNAGELFF. CDR3 DNA sequence: TGCGCCAGCAGCTTGTTGGGGACAGGGAACGCCGGGGAGCTGTTTTTT.